This T cell receptor beta chain originates from a study of CD8 T cells in Susac syndrome (dated 2019 in TCRdb). With regard to the full study: Repertoire sequencing was used to test whether CD8+ T cell activation and differentiation in Susac syndrome was antigen driven. The study compared CD8+ T cell repertoire clonality among about a dozen healthy donors, roughly 14 Susac syndrome patients and fewer than 19 multiple sclerosis patients.

As regards this clonotype: Its antigen remains undetermined. Base quality data are lacking; no much larger clone is found one base away.

RNA was extracted using the RNeasy kit, and about 0.5 to 1 ug of the RNA was reverse transcribed with random hexamers. TCR beta CDR3 regions were amplified with the immunoSEQ multiplex PCR assay covering 54 Vbeta and 13 Jbeta segments. PCR amplification bias was corrected using a synthetic template baseline for primer optimization and computational correction. In the authors' own workflow: Reads were annotated to V, D and J genes per IMGT and analyzed with immunoSEQ Analyzer, keeping only productive sequences. Clonality was computed as one minus Shannon entropy normalized by log2 of the number of productive unique sequences. For each patient and control, public and private clones were evaluated among the 100 most prevalent clones. Susac-specific clones were defined as absent from healthy and MS cohorts, 800 to 1,200 published viral clones and other ImmuneACCESS disease sequences. The raw public data were reprocessed by TCRdb itself: fastp quality trimming at Q25, MiXCR clonotype calling, in-frame beta chains only. Merged by CDR3 protein, the rows form single entries marked with the most common genes and DNA. TCRdb's processing, not the study's, gives the V and J calls here. For this sample the table gives about 69,000 distinct CDR3 sequences, of which 91% were detected only once. The ten largest clones add up to under 0.6% of the sample.

The paper as a whole reports these results and caveats: The number of individuals in the TCR sequencing and HLA analysis was recognized as being relatively small.

Peripheral blood CD8+ and CD4+ T cells from healthy donors, Susac syndrome patients and multiple sclerosis patients were profiled using high-throughput TCR beta sequencing. The multiple sclerosis controls were treatment-naive patients who had stable or active relapsing-remitting disease and met the revised McDonald criteria. Bulk CD8+ and CD4+ T cells were purified by magnetic negative isolation, while CD8+ TEMRA cells were enriched using FACS. Blood was collected in EDTA tubes and processed within 24 hours, with PBMCs isolated through density gradient centrifugation. PBMCs intended for TCR sequencing were frozen in liquid nitrogen and were later thawed in a 37 degrees C water bath. The sorted or isolated CD4+, CD8+ and CD8+ TEMRA cells reached a purity of at least 90%. Sequenced sample: CD8+ T cells from PBMCs. This receptor was identified in a human donor with multiple sclerosis.

The CDR3 corresponds to CASKVLGDYEQYF. The nucleotide sequence is given as TGTGCCAGCAAGGTCCTGGGGGATTACGAGCAGTACTTC. The chain is encoded by TRBV2 joined to TRBJ2-7, with the D call perhaps TRBD1 or TRBD2, each one matching 5 bases. The CDR3 runs 13 residues from the cysteine to the phenylalanine. Just CDR3 DNA is preserved here, 39 bases in frame from base 1. The germline V gene gives CDR1 as SNHLY and CDR2 as FYNNEI. V loses 7 bases, J loses 4 bases, and the germline ends lie 14 bases apart.